The present entry profiles one T cell receptor (beta chain) with its context. The antigen is undetermined. This record belongs to a study of OX40 agonist ivuxolimab in advanced cancers. About the study: Ivuxolimab, an antibody acting as an agonist of OX40 (CD134), was used to treat patients. The study's findings and limits: It was not determined which antigens were specifically recognized by the peripheral T cells that had undergone clonal expansion. Those patients achieving a partial response at 0.1-3.0 mg/kg showed among the lowest clonal expansion.

V dropped 1 base and J dropped 5 bases, with 14 bases sitting between them. This CDR3 comprises 16 residues. CDR1 and CDR2 from the germline V gene are SGHAT and FQNNGV. TCRdb keeps only in-frame clones here, not all; method: immunoSEQ multiplex PCR. The sample lists tens of thousands of clones; around 83% were seen once. The clonotype comes from an adult with an advanced solid tumor such as melanoma, head and neck, liver or kidney cancer. The source material was CD4+ or CD8+ T cells sorted from blood, sampled in a trial of the OX40 agonist ivuxolimab. The rearrangement uses TRBV11-2 and TRBJ1-4; D is possibly TRBD1 (6 bases). The CDR3: CASSLAPRGVNEKLFF. CDR3 nucleotide sequence: TGTGCCAGCAGCTTAGCCCCCAGGGGAGTGAATGAAAAACTGTTTTTT.